Included here is one T cell receptor beta chain sequence, with context. This record comes from a study of blood T cell repertoires in COVID-19. Study information: Samples taken during acute and convalescent COVID-19 were collected in the United States, Italy and Spain. T cells, B-cell-depleted T cells, or PBMCs supplied cDNA or gDNA.

Seattle patients were enrolled during active infection and followed longitudinally. Per the original methods: For nucleated cells, counts were estimated from reference gene primer amplification. The protocol was immunoSEQ multiplex PCR, while the TCRdb copy is restricted to in-frame clones and leaves out a portion. V and J calls and clone size are given by that table; D and trimming were obtained from the DNA. The repertoire holds 200,000 to 300,000 clones, with roughly 91% as singletons. The sequenced sample was peripheral blood. This receptor was identified in a man under 40 with COVID-19, enrolled during active disease.

In DNA, the CDR3 is TGTGCCAGCAGCGATTGGCGCAGGGACTATGGCTACACCTTC. Translated: CASSDWRRDYGYTF. V gene TRBV5-4 combines with J gene TRBJ1-2, with D possibly matching TRBD1 (5 bases). The CDR3 runs 14 residues. Deletions cut 4 bases from V and 3 bases from J, with 13 bases between. The germline gives CDR1 SGHNT, CDR2 YYREEE (reference sequence).